Sequencing of this T cell receptor (beta chain) was carried out in a study of cytotoxic CD8 clonotypes in ibrutinib-treated CLL. Extraction of around 2 micrograms of genomic DNA from cryopreserved PBMCs supplied material for TCR beta libraries. The data were produced by immunoSEQ multiplex PCR, yet TCRdb's version contains in-frame clones alone and is incomplete. Of 100,000 to 150,000 clones detected, roughly 85% appear once; the ten largest clones hold over 2%. The J segment lost 0 bases and the V segment lost 1 base, leaving 11 bases of the junction unmatched. Germline-derived CDR1 and CDR2 are SGHVS and FQNEAQ. The length of the CDR3 is 18 residues.

J is TRBJ1-1 and V is TRBV7-8; 7 bases fit TRBD1. The TCR was taken from a human donor with chronic lymphocytic leukemia. This specimen was PBMCs, taken after 24 months of ibrutinib treatment. The CDR3 DNA reads TGTGCCAGCAGCTTAGGTCACAGGGGAAAAGACATGAACACTGAAGCTTTCTTT. Encoded protein: CASSLGHRGKDMNTEAFF.